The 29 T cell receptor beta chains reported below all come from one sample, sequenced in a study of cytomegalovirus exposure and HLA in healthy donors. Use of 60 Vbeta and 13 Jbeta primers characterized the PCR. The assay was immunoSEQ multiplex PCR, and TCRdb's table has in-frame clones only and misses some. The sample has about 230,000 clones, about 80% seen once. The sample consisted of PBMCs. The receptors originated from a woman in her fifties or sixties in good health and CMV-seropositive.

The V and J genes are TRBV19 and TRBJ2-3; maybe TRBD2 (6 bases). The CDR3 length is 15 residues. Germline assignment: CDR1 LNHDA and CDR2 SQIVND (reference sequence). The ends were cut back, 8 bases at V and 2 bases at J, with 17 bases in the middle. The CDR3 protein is CASAGAGRNTDTQYF. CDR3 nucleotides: TGTGCCAGTGCCGGGGCGGGGAGGAACACAGATACGCAGTATTTT. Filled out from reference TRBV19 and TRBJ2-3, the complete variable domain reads DGGITQSPKYLFRKEGQNVTLSCEQNLNHDAMYWYRQDPGQGLRLIYYSQIVNDFQKGDIAEGYSVSREKKESFPLTVTSAQKNPTAFYLCASAGAGRNTDTQYFGPGTRLTVL.

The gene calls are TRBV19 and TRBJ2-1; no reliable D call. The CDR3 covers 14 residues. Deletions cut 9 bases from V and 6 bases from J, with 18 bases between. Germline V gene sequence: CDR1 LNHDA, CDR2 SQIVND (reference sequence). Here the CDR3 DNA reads TGTGCCAGGGGTCTTGAGCCAGCGACCAATGAGCAGTTCTTC. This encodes CARGLEPATNEQFF.

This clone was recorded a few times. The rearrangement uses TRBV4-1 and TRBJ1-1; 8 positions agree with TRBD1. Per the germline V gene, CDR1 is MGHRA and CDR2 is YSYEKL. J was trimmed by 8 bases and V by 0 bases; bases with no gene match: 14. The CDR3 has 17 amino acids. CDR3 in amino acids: CASSQDFGEAGGAEAFF. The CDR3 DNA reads TGCGCCAGCAGCCAAGATTTCGGGGAGGCAGGGGGCGCGGAAGCTTTCTTT.

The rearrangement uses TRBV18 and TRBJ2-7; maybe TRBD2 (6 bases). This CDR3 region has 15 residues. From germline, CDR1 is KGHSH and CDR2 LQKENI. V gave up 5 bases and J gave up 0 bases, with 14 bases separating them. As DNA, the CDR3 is TGTGCCAGCTCAACTACTAGCTCTAGCTCCTACGAGCAGTACTTC. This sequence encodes CASSTTSSSSYEQYF.

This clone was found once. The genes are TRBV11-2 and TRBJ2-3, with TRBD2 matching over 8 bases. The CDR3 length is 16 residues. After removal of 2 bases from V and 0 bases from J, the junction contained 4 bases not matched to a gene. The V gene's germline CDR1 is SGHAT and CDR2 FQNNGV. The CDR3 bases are TGTGCCAGCAGCTTAAATAGCGGGATTAGCACAGATACGCAGTATTTT. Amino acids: CASSLNSGISTDTQYF.

The CDR3 is CASSIGDYSNQPQHF. In DNA form, the CDR3 reads TGTGCCAGTAGTATCGGAGATTATAGCAATCAGCCCCAGCATTTT. This chain connects TRBV19 to TRBJ1-5; D ambiguous. The V gene lost 3 bases and the J gene lost 0 bases, with 9 bases spanning the gap. This CDR3 is 15 amino acids long. The germline V gene encodes CDR1 LNHDA and CDR2 SQIVND (reference sequence).

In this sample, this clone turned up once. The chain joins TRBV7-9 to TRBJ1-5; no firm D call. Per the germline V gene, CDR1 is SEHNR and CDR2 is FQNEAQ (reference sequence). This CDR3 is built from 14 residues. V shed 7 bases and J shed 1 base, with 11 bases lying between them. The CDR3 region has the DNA TGTGCCAGCAACTCCCTTTCCAGCAATCAGCCCCAGCATTTT. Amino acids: CASNSLSSNQPQHF.

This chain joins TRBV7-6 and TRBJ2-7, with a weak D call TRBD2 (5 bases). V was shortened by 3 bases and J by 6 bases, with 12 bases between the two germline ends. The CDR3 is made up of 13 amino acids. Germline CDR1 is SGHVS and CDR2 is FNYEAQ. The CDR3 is CASSLGDRGEQYF. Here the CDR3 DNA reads TGTGCCAGCAGCTTGGGAGATCGAGGCGAGCAGTACTTC.

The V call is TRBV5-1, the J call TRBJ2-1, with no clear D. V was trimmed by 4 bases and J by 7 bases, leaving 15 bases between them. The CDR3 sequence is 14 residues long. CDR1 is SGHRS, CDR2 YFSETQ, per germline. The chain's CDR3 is CASSPLSTVNEQFF. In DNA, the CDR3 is TGCGCCAGCAGCCCATTGTCCACGGTAAATGAGCAGTTCTTC.

The CDR3 DNA sequence: TGCGCCAGCAGCCCCCAGGCCTACAATGAGCAGTTCTTC. Protein product: CASSPQAYNEQFF. This chain joins TRBV5-1 and TRBJ2-1; D gene unclear. V gave up 4 bases and J gave up 2 bases, with 7 bases separating them. Germline V CDR1 and CDR2: SGHRS, YFSETQ. There are 13 residues in the CDR3. The full variable domain, in which reference TRBV5-1 and TRBJ2-1 provide the parts outside the CDR3, is KAGVTQTPRYLIKTRGQQVTLSCSPISGHRSVSWYQQTPGQGLQFLFEYFSETQRNKGNFPGRFSGRQFSNSRSEMNVSTLELGDSALYLCASSPQAYNEQFFGPGTRLTVL.

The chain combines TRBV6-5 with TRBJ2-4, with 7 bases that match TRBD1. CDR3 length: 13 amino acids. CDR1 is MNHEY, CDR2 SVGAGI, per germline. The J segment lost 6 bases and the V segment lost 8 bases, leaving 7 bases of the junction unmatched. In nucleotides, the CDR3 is TGTGCCAGCTCCCAGACAGGGAGAAACATTCAGTACTTC. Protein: CASSQTGRNIQYF.

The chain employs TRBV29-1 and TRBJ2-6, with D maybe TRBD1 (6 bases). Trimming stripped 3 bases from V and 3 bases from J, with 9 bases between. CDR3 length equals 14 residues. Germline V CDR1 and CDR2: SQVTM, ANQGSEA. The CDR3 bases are TGCAGCGTTGACAGGGGTGGTGGGGCCAACGTCCTGACTTTC. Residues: CSVDRGGGANVLTF. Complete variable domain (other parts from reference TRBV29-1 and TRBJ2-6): SAVISQKPSRDICQRGTSLTIQCQVDSQVTMMFWYRQQPGQSLTLIATANQGSEATYESGFVIDKFPISRPNLTFSTLTVSNMSPEDSSIYLCSVDRGGGANVLTFGAGSRLTVL.

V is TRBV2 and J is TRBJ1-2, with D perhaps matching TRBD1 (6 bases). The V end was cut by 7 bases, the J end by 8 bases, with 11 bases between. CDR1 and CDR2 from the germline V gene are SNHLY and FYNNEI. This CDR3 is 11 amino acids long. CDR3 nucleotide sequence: TGTGCCAGCATGCGGACAGCCGGCTACACCTTC. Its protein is CASMRTAGYTF.

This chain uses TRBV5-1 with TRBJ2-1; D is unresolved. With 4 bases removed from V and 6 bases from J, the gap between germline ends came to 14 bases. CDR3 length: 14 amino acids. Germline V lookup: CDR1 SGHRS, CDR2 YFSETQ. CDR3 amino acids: CASSLLERSNEQFF. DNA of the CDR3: TGCGCCAGCAGCCTCCTGGAGCGCAGCAATGAGCAGTTCTTC.

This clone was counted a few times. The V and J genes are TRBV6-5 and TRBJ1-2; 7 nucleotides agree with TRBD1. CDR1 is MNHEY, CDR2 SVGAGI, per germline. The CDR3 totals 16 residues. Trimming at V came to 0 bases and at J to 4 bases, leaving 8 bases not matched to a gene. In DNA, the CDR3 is TGTGCCAGCAGTTACTCGATGAAGGGGGCTAGCTATGGCTACACCTTC. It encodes CASSYSMKGASYGYTF.

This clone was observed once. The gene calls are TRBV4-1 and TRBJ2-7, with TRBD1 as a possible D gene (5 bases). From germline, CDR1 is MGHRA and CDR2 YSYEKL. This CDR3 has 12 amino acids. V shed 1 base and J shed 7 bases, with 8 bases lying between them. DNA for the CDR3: TGCGCCAGCAGCCAAGTCGGACAAGAGCAGTACTTC. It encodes CASSQVGQEQYF.

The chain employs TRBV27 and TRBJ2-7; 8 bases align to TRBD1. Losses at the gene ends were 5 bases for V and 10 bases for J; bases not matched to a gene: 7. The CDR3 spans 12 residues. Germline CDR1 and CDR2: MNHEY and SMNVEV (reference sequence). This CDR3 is CASSQTGVQQYF. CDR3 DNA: TGTGCCAGCAGTCAGACAGGGGTTCAACAGTACTTC.

The DNA for the CDR3 is TGTGCCAGCAGTTACACAGCGGAGGTCTCCTACAATGAGCAGTTCTTC. Translated, it gives CASSYTAEVSYNEQFF. The V call is TRBV6-5, the J call TRBJ2-1; a weak D match, TRBD2 (5 bases). There are 16 residues in the CDR3. Trimming pared 2 bases from V and 0 bases from J, leaving 11 bases between. From germline, CDR1 is MNHEY and CDR2 SVGAGI.

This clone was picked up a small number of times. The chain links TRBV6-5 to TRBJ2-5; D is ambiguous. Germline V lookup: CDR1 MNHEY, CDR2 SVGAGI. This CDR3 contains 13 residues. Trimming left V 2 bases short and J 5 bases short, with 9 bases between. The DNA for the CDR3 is TGTGCCAGCAGTTACCACCTACGCGAGACCCAGTACTTC. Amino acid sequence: CASSYHLRETQYF.

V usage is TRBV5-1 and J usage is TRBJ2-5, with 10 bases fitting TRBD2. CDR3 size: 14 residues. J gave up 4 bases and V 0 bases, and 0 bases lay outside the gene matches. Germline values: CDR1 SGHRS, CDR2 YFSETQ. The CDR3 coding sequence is TGCGCCAGCAGCTTGGGGACTAGCGGAGAGACCCAGTACTTC. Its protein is CASSLGTSGETQYF.

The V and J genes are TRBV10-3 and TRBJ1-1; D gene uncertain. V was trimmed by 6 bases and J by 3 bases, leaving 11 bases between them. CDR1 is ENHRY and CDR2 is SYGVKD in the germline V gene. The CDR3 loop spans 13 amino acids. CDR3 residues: CAIRTGGDTEAFF. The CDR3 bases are TGTGCCATCAGGACGGGAGGAGACACTGAAGCTTTCTTT.

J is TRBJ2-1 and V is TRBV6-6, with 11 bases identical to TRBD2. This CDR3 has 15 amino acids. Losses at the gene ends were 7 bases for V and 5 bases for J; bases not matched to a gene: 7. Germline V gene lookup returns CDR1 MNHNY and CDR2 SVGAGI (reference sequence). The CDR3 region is CASIFGTSGNNEQFF. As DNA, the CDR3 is TGTGCCAGCATTTTTGGGACTAGCGGAAACAATGAGCAGTTCTTC.

DNA of the CDR3: TGTGCCAGTAGTACACAACAGAACCAAGAGACCCAGTACTTC. The encoded protein is CASSTQQNQETQYF. The chain employs TRBV19 and TRBJ2-5; no clear D gene. Germline V gives CDR1 LNHDA, CDR2 SQIVND (reference sequence). The CDR3 extends over 14 amino acids. Trimming removed 4 bases at V and 0 bases at J, with 9 bases between.

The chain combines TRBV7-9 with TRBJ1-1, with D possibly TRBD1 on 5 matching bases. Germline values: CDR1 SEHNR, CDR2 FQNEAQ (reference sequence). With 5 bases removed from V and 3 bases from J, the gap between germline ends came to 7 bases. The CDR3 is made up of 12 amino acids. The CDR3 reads CASSRRDTEAFF. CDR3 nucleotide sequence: TGTGCCAGCAGCCGCAGGGACACTGAAGCTTTCTTT.

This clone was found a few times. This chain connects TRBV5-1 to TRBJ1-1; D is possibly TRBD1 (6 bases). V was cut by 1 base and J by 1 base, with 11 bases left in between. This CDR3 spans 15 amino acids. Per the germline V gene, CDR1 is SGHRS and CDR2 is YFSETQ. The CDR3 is CASSLISQGNTEAFF. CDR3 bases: TGCGCCAGCAGCTTGATTTCACAGGGGAACACTGAAGCTTTCTTT.

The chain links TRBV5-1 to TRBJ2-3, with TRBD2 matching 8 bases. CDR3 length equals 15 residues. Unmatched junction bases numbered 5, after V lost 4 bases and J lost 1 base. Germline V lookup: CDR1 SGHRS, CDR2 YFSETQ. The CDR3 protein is CASSPNSGGTDTQYF. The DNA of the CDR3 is TGCGCCAGCAGCCCAAATAGCGGGGGCACAGATACGCAGTATTTT.

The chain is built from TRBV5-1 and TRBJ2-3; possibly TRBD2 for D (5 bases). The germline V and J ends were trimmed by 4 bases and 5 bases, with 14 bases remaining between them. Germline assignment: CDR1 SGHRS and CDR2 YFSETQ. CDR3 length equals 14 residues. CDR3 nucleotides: TGCGCCAGCAGCGCAGCGGTCGGAGGAGATACGCAGTATTTT. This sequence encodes CASSAAVGGDTQYF.

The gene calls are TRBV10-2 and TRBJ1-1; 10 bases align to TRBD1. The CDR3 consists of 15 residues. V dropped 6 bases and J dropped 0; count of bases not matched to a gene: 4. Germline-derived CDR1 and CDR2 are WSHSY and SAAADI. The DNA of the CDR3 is TGCGCCAGCAGAGCGACAGGGGGCTTGAACACTGAAGCTTTCTTT. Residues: CASRATGGLNTEAFF.

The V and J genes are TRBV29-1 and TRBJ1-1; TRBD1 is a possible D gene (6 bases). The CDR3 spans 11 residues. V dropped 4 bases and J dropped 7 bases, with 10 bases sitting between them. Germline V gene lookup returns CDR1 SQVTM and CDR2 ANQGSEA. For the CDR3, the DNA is TGCAGCGTTGCCCGGACAGTTGAAGCTTTCTTT. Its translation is CSVARTVEAFF.